This T cell receptor (beta chain) was recovered during a study of cytomegalovirus exposure and HLA in healthy donors. Primers included in the PCR were 60 Vbeta and 13 Jbeta primers. Here immunoSEQ multiplex PCR was the method, and the copy in TCRdb shows in-frame clones only, minus some. The sample's table shows 150,000 to 200,000 clones. Note on this clone: Its antigen is currently unknown.

Study conclusions and caveats: Immune exposure was documented only through CMV serostatus.

The source is a woman under 30 in good health and CMV-seropositive. Sequenced input: PBMCs.

The CDR3 here is CASSVPGQEIQETQYF. The CDR3 DNA is TGTGCCAGCTCTGTACCGGGACAGGAGATCCAAGAGACCCAGTACTTC. This sequence joins TRBV18 and TRBJ2-5; 8 bases map to TRBD1. V lost 6 bases, J lost 1 base, and 10 bases stayed unmatched. Germline CDR1 is KGHSH and CDR2 is LQKENI. The CDR3 loop spans 16 amino acids. The complete variable domain, with remaining parts taken from reference TRBV18 and TRBJ2-5, reads NAGVMQNPRHLVRRRGQEARLRCSPMKGHSHVYWYRQLPEEGLKFMVYLQKENIIDESGMPKERFSAEFPKEGPSILRIQQVVRGDSAAYFCASSVPGQEIQETQYFGPGTRLLVL.